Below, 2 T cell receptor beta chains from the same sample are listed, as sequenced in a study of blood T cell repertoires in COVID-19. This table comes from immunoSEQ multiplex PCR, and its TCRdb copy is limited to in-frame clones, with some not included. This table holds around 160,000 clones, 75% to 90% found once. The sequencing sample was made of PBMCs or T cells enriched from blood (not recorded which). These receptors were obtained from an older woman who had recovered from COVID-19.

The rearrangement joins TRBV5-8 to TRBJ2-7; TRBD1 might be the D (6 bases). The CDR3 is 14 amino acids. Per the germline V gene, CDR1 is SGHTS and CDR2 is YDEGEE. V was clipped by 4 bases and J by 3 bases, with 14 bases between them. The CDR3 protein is CASSGPQGNYEQYF. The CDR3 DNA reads TGTGCCAGCAGCGGGCCCCAGGGGAACTACGAGCAGTACTTC.

The DNA of the CDR3 is TGTGCCAGTGGACTCCAGGTGAACACTGAAGCTTTCTTT. Translation gives CASGLQVNTEAFF. The rearrangement uses TRBV12-3 or TRBV12-4 and TRBJ1-1, with unresolved D. The V end was cut by 9 bases, the J end by 0 bases, with 11 bases between. CDR3 length equals 13 residues.